The clone carrying this T cell receptor beta chain was observed at least ten times. Its specificity is unknown. These data come from a study of T cells in Graves' hyperthyroidism and ophthalmopathy. Study as a whole: Peripheral blood was secured at the point of initial diagnosis, before any treatment. General study results and limits: Most thyroid-expanded clonotypes above 0.001 were also found in blood.

Exclusion of a patient resulted from uncontrolled infection, other autoimmune disease, pregnancy or lactation. The diagnoses drew upon clinical symptoms, serum thyroxine and TRAb, thyroid ultrasound and orbital computed tomography. Template material for amplifying TCR beta CDR3 regions consisted of RNA transcripts. Using the HTBI primer set, a first-round RT-PCR was run on the TCR CDR3. MiXCR, applied by TCRdb to the multiplex PCR reads, yields one record per CDR3 protein. The data hold 250,000 to 300,000 distinct CDR3 sequences, with approximately 15% observed a single time. CDR3 length: 15 amino acids. Germline CDR1 reads SNHLY; CDR2 reads FYNNEI. V was shortened by 6 bases and J by 3 bases, with 18 bases between the two germline ends.

This receptor was obtained from a woman aged 60-70 years with Graves' ophthalmopathy. This chain joins TRBV2 and TRBJ2-7; D could derive from TRBD1 or TRBD2 (5 bases each). Material: blood. In DNA form, the CDR3 reads TGTGCCAGCAGGAAATCGGGGCCCGAGATCTACGAGCAGTACTTC. As protein: CASRKSGPEIYEQYF.